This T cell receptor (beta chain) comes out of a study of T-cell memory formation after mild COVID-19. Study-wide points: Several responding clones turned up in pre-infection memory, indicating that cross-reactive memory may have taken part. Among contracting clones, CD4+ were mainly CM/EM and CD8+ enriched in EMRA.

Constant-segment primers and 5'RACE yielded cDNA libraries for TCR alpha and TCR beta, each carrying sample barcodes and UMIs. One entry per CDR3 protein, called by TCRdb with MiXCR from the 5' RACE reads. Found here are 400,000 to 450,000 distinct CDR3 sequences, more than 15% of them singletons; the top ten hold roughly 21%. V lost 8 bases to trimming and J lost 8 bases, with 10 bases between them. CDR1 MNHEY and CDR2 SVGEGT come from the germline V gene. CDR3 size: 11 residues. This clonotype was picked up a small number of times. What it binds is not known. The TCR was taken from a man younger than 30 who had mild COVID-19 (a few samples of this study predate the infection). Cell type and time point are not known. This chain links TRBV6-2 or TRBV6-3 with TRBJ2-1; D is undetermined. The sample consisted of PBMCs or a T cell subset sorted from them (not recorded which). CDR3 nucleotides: TGTGCCAGCTCACGGGTGGATGAGCAGTTCTTC. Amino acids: CASSRVDEQFF.